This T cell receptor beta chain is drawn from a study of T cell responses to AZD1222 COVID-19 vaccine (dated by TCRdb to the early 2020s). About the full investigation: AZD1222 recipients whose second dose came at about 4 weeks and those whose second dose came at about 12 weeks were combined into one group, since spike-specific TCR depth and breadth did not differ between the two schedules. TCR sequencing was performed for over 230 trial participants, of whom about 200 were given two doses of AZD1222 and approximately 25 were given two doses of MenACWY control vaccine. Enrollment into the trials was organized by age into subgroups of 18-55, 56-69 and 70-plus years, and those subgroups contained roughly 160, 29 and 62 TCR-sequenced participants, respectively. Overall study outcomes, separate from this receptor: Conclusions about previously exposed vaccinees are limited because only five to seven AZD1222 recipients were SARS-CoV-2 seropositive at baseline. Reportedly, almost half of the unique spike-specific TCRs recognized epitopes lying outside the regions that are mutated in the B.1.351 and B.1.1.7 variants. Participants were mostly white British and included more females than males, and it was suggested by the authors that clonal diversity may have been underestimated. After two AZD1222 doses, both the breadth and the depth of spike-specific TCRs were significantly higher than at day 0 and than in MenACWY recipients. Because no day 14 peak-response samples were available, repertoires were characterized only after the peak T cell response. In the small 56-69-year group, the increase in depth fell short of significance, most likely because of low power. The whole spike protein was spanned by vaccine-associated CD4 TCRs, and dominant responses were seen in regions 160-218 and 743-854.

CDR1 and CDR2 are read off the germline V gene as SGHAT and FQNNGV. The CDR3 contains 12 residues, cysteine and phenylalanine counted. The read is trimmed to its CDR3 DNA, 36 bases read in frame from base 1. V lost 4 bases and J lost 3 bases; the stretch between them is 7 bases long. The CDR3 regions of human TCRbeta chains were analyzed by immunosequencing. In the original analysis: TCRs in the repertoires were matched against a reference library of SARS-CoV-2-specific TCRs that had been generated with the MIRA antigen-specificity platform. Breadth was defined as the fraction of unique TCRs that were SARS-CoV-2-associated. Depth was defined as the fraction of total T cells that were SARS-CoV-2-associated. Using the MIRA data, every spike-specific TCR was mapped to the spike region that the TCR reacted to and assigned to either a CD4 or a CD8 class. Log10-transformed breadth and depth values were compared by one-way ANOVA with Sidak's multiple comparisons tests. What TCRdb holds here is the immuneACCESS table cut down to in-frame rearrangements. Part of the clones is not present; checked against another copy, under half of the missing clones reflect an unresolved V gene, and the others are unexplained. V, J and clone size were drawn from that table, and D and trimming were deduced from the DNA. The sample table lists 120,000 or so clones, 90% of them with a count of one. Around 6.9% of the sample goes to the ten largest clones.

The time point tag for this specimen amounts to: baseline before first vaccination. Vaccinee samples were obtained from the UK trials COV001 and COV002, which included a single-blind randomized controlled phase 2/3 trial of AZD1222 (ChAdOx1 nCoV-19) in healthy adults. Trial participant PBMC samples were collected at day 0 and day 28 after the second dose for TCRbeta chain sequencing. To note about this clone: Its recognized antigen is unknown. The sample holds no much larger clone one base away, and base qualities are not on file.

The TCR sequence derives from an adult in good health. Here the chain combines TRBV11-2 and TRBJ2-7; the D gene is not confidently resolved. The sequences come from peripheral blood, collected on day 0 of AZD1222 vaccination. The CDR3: CASSSDNYEQYF. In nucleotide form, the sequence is TGTGCCAGCAGCTCCGACAACTACGAGCAGTACTTC. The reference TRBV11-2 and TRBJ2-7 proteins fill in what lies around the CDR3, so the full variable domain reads EAGVAQSPRYKIIEKRQSVAFWCNPISGHATLYWYQQILGQGPKLLIQFQNNGVVDDSQLPKDRFSAERLKGVDSTLKIQPAKLEDSAVYLCASSSDNYEQYFGPGTRLTVT.